One sample yielded the 30 T cell receptor beta chains listed below, sequenced in a study of blood T cell repertoires in COVID-19. Sequencing used immunoSEQ multiplex PCR; TCRdb keeps in-frame clones, though not all of them. The sample holds 200,000 to 300,000 clones; about 88% are singletons and the top ten take around 0.99%. Source material: peripheral blood. The receptors shown here come from a woman aged 35 to 49 who had recovered from COVID-19.

This rearrangement joins TRBV18 to TRBJ2-2, with 11 bases lining up with TRBD1. The CDR3 spans 18 residues. CDR1 and CDR2 from the germline V gene are KGHSH and LQKENI. V shed 1 base and J 4 bases; nucleotides not matched to a gene: 8. The CDR3 loop reads CASSPRSGQGAGTGELFF. In DNA form, the CDR3 reads TGTGCCAGCTCACCACGGTCCGGACAGGGGGCAGGCACCGGGGAGCTGTTTTTT.

V gene TRBV29-1 combines with J gene TRBJ1-2; perhaps TRBD1 as D (5 bases). Trimming stripped 5 bases from V and 0 bases from J, with 16 bases between. Germline lookup yields CDR1 SQVTM and CDR2 ANQGSEA. The CDR3 is made up of 15 amino acids. The CDR3 DNA sequence: TGCAGCGTTCTCGGGGGGACGGGGGCTAACTATGGCTACACCTTC. Protein product: CSVLGGTGANYGYTF.

This clone was recorded a few times. This chain joins TRBV27 and TRBJ2-7; tentatively, D is TRBD1 (5 bases). Germline lookup yields CDR1 MNHEY and CDR2 SMNVEV (reference sequence). The CDR3 is 15 residues long. The V and J ends lost 5 bases and 3 bases respectively, with 17 bases between them. The CDR3: CASSIQDNANYEQYF. The CDR3 DNA sequence: TGTGCCAGCAGTATCCAGGACAACGCCAACTACGAGCAGTACTTC.

The V and J genes are TRBV3-1 (or the pseudogene TRBV3-2) and TRBJ2-7, with a tentative D call TRBD2 (7 bases). The CDR3 length is 12 residues. The germline CDR1 and CDR2 sequences are LGHDT and YNNKEL (reference sequence). V lost 8 bases, J lost 4 bases, and 12 bases lay in between. The CDR3 protein is CASGGAGYEQYF. CDR3 in DNA: TGTGCCAGCGGGGGGGCCGGGTACGAGCAGTACTTC.

This chain joins TRBV29-1 and TRBJ2-5; TRBD2 might be the D (5 bases). Trimming took 7 bases from V and 5 from J, leaving 17 bases between them. The germline V gene has CDR1 SQVTM and CDR2 ANQGSEA. CDR3 size: 13 residues. The CDR3 sequence: CSAAGGSGETQYF. CDR3 DNA sequence: TGCAGCGCCGCGGGCGGGTCCGGGGAGACCCAGTACTTC. The full variable domain, in which reference TRBV29-1 and TRBJ2-5 provide the parts outside the CDR3, is SAVISQKPSRDICQRGTSLTIQCQVDSQVTMMFWYRQQPGQSLTLIATANQGSEATYESGFVIDKFPISRPNLTFSTLTVSNMSPEDSSIYLCSAAGGSGETQYFGPGTRLLVL.

The CDR3 protein is CASTHRGTQYF. Here the CDR3 DNA reads TGTGCCAGCACCCACCGGGGTACGCAGTATTTT. This chain joins TRBV12-3 or TRBV12-4 and TRBJ2-3; D is possibly TRBD2 (5 bases). Trimming left V 7 bases short and J 8 bases short, with 10 bases between. CDR3 length: 11 amino acids.

The chain carries TRBV19 and TRBJ1-1; D not certain. The CDR3 spans 11 residues. Trimming stripped 3 bases from V and 4 bases from J, with 3 bases between. Germline V gene sequence: CDR1 LNHDA, CDR2 SQIVND (reference sequence). CDR3 amino acids: CASSIGTEAFF. CDR3 nucleotides: TGTGCCAGTAGTATCGGCACTGAAGCTTTCTTT.

The V call is TRBV7-9, the J call TRBJ1-4, with 8 nucleotides matching TRBD1. After removal of 5 bases from V and 7 bases from J, the junction contained 12 bases not matched to a gene. CDR1 is SEHNR and CDR2 is FQNEAQ in the germline V gene (reference sequence). The CDR3 loop spans 16 amino acids. The CDR3 reads CASSPNHRGGGEKLFF. CDR3 coding DNA: TGTGCCAGCAGCCCCAACCACAGGGGGGGTGGTGAAAAACTGTTTTTT.

The chain carries TRBV2 and TRBJ1-2, with 7 bases aligning to TRBD1. The CDR3 loop spans 15 amino acids. The J segment lost 0 bases and the V segment lost 7 bases, leaving 8 bases of the junction unmatched. Germline CDR1 and CDR2: SNHLY and FYNNEI. The CDR3 region is CASTPGQWANYGYTF. CDR3 nucleotide sequence: TGTGCCAGCACTCCGGGACAGTGGGCTAACTATGGCTACACCTTC.

V gene TRBV30 combines with J gene TRBJ2-7; D perhaps matches TRBD1 (5 bases). Germline CDR1 reads GTSNPN; CDR2 reads SVGIG (reference sequence). The CDR3 has 14 residues. V lost 5 bases and J lost 0, with 14 bases in between. CDR3 coding DNA: TGTGCCTGGCAGAGACAGACTCCCTCCTACGAGCAGTACGTC. Its protein is CAWQRQTPSYEQYV.

This sequence joins TRBV5-5 and TRBJ2-2; TRBD2 matches at 7 bases. After removal of 7 bases from V and 3 bases from J, the junction contained 3 bases not matched to a gene. The CDR3 consists of 13 residues. Germline V CDR1 and CDR2: SGHKS, YYEKEE (reference sequence). CDR3 nucleotide sequence: TGTGCCAGCCGTGCGGGGGACACCGGGGAGCTGTTTTTT. Translation gives CASRAGDTGELFF.

The chain recombines TRBV30 with TRBJ1-2, with 9 bases fitting TRBD1. The CDR3 loop spans 12 amino acids. Germline loops: CDR1 GTSNPN, CDR2 SVGIG (reference sequence). The ends lost 0 bases at V and 8 bases at J; junction bases unmatched: 1. The CDR3 loop reads CAWSVQGAGYTF. CDR3 nucleotides: TGTGCCTGGAGTGTACAGGGGGCCGGCTACACCTTC. The full variable domain, rest sourced from reference TRBV30 and TRBJ1-2, is SQTIHQWPATLVQPVGSPLSLECTVEGTSNPNLYWYRQAAGRGLQLLFYSVGIGQISSEVPQNLSASRPQDRQFILSSKKLLLSDSGFYLCAWSVQGAGYTFGSGTRLTVV.

This clone was seen a single time. The gene calls are TRBV29-1 and TRBJ2-7; 10 bases align to TRBD1. The CDR3 runs to 13 residues. Germline V gives CDR1 SQVTM, CDR2 ANQGSEA. V gave up 6 bases and J gave up 5 bases; unmatched junction bases: 7. The CDR3 spells CSVAPGTGDEQYF. The CDR3 DNA reads as TGCAGCGTCGCCCCCGGGACAGGGGACGAGCAGTACTTC.

The chain couples TRBV9 to TRBJ2-3; tentative D call: TRBD2 (6 bases). This CDR3 spans 16 amino acids. V dropped 1 base and J dropped 3 bases, with 15 bases sitting between them. Germline assignment: CDR1 SGDLS and CDR2 YYNGEE. The CDR3 sequence: CASSVWVGGGTDTQYF. In DNA, the CDR3 is TGTGCCAGCAGCGTATGGGTAGGTGGGGGGACAGATACGCAGTATTTT.

CDR3 nucleotides: TGTGCCAGCAGCGAACAGGGAATGGAGCAGTACTTC. This gives the protein CASSEQGMEQYF. This chain links TRBV27 with TRBJ2-7; TRBD1 might be the D (6 bases). Germline values: CDR1 MNHEY, CDR2 SMNVEV (reference sequence). The CDR3 spans 12 residues. V lost 6 bases and J lost 7, with 13 bases in between.

The table lists this clone with a count of one. The chain is built from TRBV7-9 and TRBJ2-5, with TRBD2 matching over 9 bases. CDR1 and CDR2 from the germline V gene are SEHNR and FQNEAQ (reference sequence). This CDR3 is built from 16 residues. The J segment lost 5 bases and the V segment lost 2 bases, leaving 9 bases of the junction unmatched. The chain's CDR3 is CASSLRGGRAGETQYF. Written as DNA, the CDR3 is TGTGCCAGCAGCTTAAGAGGCGGGAGGGCCGGGGAGACCCAGTACTTC.

V gene TRBV6-1 combines with J gene TRBJ1-2; D is undetermined. Germline V gene data show CDR1 as MNHNS and CDR2 as SASEGT. The V gene lost 2 bases and the J gene lost 3 bases, with 13 bases spanning the gap. This CDR3 contains 15 residues. DNA of the CDR3: TGTGCCAGCAGTGAACTGGCACTATGGGACTATGGCTACACCTTC. This encodes CASSELALWDYGYTF.

This sequence joins TRBV3-1 (or the pseudogene TRBV3-2) and TRBJ2-7; tentatively, D is TRBD1 (6 bases). Germline lookup yields CDR1 LGHDT and CDR2 YNNKEL (reference sequence). The germline V and J ends were trimmed by 0 bases and 9 bases, with 12 bases remaining between them. There are 13 residues in the CDR3. CDR3 protein: CASSQDRQGTQYF. Written as DNA, the CDR3 is TGTGCCAGCAGCCAAGATCGCCAGGGGACGCAGTACTTC.

This sequence joins TRBV6-5 and TRBJ1-2, with no clear D. This CDR3 has 13 residues. CDR1 is MNHEY and CDR2 is SVGAGI in the germline V gene. The V end was cut by 2 bases, the J end by 1 base, with 5 bases between. As DNA, the CDR3 is TGTGCCAGCAGTTACGTCAGTAACTATGGCTACACCTTC. Amino acids: CASSYVSNYGYTF.

The genes are TRBV6-5 and TRBJ1-2; D possibly corresponds to TRBD1 (6 bases). Trimming took off 0 bases at V and 6 bases at J, with 8 bases between the two ends. CDR3 length: 13 amino acids. The V gene's germline CDR1 is MNHEY and CDR2 SVGAGI. This CDR3 reads CASSYSGANGYTF. The CDR3 DNA reads TGTGCCAGCAGTTACTCGGGGGCCAATGGCTACACCTTC.

The J gene is TRBJ2-2, the V gene TRBV5-1, with 8 bases identical to TRBD2. Per germline, CDR1 SGHRS and CDR2 YFSETQ. With 5 bases clipped from V and 5 bases from J, the junction kept 2 bases outside the gene matches. The CDR3 sequence is 13 residues long. CDR3 sequence (DNA): TGCGCCAGCAGGGAGCGGGAGACCGGGGAGCTGTTTTTT. It is translated as CASRERETGELFF.

The V and J genes are TRBV6-2 or TRBV6-3 and TRBJ2-4; 7 bases are shared with TRBD2. Germline-derived CDR1 and CDR2 are MNHEY and SVGEGT. CDR3 length: 12 amino acids. J lost 6 bases, V lost 4 bases, and 0 bases had no gene match. The CDR3 DNA reads as TGTGCCAGCAGTTCTAGCGGAAACATTCAGTACTTC. Protein: CASSSSGNIQYF.

The chain joins TRBV11-2 to TRBJ2-1; possibly TRBD1 for D (7 bases). Germline CDR1 SGHAT, CDR2 FQNNGV. The CDR3 totals 16 residues. Deletions cut 1 base from V and 3 bases from J, with 13 bases between. This chain's CDR3 is CASSLARGTDYNEQFF. For the CDR3, the DNA is TGTGCCAGCAGCTTAGCCCGCGGGACAGACTACAATGAGCAGTTCTTC.

The rearrangement joins TRBV6-2 or TRBV6-3 to TRBJ2-7; TRBD2 might be the D (5 bases). Germline values: CDR1 MNHEY, CDR2 SVGEGT. The CDR3 contains 15 residues. V lost 0 bases to trimming and J lost 3 bases, with 12 bases between them. The CDR3 bases are TGTGCCAGCAGTTACTCCCGGGTGGCGGGCTACGAGCAGTACTTC. Translating gives CASSYSRVAGYEQYF.

The rearrangement joins TRBV7-2 to TRBJ2-3; TRBD2 aligns across 9 bases. Germline lookup yields CDR1 SGHTA and CDR2 FQGNSA. The junction had 14 bases not matched to a gene; V was cut back by 5 bases and J by 5 bases. The CDR3 has 17 amino acids. The CDR3 region is CASSPRGSGRFVDTQYF. CDR3 sequence (DNA): TGTGCCAGCAGCCCCCGGGGTAGCGGGAGATTCGTAGATACGCAGTATTTT.

The chain links TRBV24-1 to TRBJ2-2, with D perhaps matching TRBD1 (5 bases). The V end was cut by 4 bases, the J end by 3 bases, with 8 bases between. The CDR3 contains 14 residues. The germline CDR1 and CDR2 sequences are KGHDR and SFDVKD. CDR3 nucleotides: TGTGCCACCAGTGACACGACAGACACCGGGGAGCTGTTTTTT. Its protein product is CATSDTTDTGELFF.

J is TRBJ2-7 and V is TRBV5-8; the D gene is possibly TRBD2 (5 bases). This CDR3 contains 13 residues. CDR1 is SGHTS, CDR2 YDEGEE, per germline. Trimming left V 0 bases short and J 2 bases short, with 6 bases between. The CDR3 DNA follows: TGTGCCAGCAGCTTGGGGAGGACCTACGAGCAGTACTTC. This sequence encodes CASSLGRTYEQYF.

The chain employs TRBV2 and TRBJ2-3, with 8 nucleotides matching TRBD2. V shed 6 bases and J 2 bases; nucleotides not matched to a gene: 7. CDR3 size: 15 residues. Germline CDR1 reads SNHLY; CDR2 reads FYNNEI. The CDR3 sequence is CASSQAGAHTDTQYF. Written as DNA, the CDR3 is TGTGCCAGCAGCCAAGCGGGAGCGCACACAGATACGCAGTATTTT.

This clone appeared a few times. The chain uses TRBV2 and TRBJ1-5, with TRBD1 identical over 9 bases. The CDR3 length is 15 residues. V dropped 3 bases and J dropped 6; count of bases not matched to a gene: 6. Germline CDR1 and CDR2: SNHLY and FYNNEI. CDR3: CASSEPGQGGQPQHF. The CDR3 DNA follows: TGTGCCAGCAGTGAGCCGGGACAGGGCGGTCAGCCCCAGCATTTT.

V usage is TRBV19 and J usage is TRBJ2-5; D may be TRBD2 (6 bases). Per the germline V gene, CDR1 is LNHDA and CDR2 is SQIVND (reference sequence). CDR3 length: 13 residues. The V end was cut by 3 bases, the J end by 5 bases, with 10 bases between. In nucleotides, the CDR3 is TGTGCCAGTAGTATGGACTATTGGGAGACCCAGTACTTC. It translates to CASSMDYWETQYF.